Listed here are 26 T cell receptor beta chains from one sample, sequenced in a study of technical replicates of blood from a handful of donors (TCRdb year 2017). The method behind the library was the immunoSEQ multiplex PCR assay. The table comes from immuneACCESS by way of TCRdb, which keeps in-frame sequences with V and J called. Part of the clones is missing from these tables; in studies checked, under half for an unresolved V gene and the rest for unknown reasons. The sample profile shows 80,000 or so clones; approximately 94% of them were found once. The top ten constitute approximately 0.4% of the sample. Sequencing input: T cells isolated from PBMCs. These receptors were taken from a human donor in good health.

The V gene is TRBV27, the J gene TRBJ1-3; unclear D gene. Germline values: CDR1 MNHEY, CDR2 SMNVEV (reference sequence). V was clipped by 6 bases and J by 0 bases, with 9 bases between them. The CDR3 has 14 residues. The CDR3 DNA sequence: TGTGCCAGCAGGGGCAGTATCTCTGGAAACACCATATATTTT. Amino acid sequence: CASRGSISGNTIYF.

The CDR3: CTGRSANTGELFF. In DNA form, the CDR3 reads TGCACCGGGAGGAGTGCGAACACCGGGGAGCTGTTTTTT. The rearrangement joins TRBV29-1 to TRBJ2-2; 7 nucleotides match TRBD2. Germline CDR1 and CDR2: SQVTM and ANQGSEA. The CDR3 has 13 amino acids.

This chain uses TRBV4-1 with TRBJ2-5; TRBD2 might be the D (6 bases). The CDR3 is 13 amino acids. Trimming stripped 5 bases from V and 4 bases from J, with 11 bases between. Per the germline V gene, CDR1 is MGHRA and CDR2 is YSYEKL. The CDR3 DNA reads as TGCGCCAGCAGCAAAATAGCGGCAGAGACCCAGTACTTC. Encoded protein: CASSKIAAETQYF.

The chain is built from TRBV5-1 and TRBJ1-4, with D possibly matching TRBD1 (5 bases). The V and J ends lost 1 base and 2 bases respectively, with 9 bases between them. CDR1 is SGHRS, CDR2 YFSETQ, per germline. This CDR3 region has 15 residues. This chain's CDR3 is CASSLLGGTNEKLFF. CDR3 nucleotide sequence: TGCGCCAGCAGCTTGTTGGGGGGTACTAATGAAAAACTGTTTTTT.

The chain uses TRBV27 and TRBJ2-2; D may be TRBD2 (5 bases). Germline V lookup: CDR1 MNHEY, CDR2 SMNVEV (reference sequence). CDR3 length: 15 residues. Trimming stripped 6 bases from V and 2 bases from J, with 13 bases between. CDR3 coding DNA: TGTGCCAGCAGAAAGAACCGGGGAAACACCGGGGAGCTGTTTTTT. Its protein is CASRKNRGNTGELFF.

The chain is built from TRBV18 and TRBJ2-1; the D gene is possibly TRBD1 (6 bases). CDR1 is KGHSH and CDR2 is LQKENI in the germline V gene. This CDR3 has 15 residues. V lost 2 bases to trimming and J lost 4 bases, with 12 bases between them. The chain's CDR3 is CASSPVGTLYNEQFF. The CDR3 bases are TGTGCCAGCTCACCAGTAGGGACATTATACAATGAGCAGTTCTTC.

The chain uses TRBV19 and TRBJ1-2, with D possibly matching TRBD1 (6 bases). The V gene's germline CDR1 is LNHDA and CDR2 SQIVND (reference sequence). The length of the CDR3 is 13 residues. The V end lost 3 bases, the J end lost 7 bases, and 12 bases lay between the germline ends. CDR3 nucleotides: TGTGCCAGTAGTATTACAGGGATTAGTGGCTACACCTTC. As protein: CASSITGISGYTF.

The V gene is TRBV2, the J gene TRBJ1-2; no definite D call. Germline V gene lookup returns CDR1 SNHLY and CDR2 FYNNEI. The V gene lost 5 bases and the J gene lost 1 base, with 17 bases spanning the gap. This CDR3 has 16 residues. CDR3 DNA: TGTGCCAGCAGTCCATCTAAGCCCCTATTTAACTATGGCTACACCTTC. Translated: CASSPSKPLFNYGYTF.

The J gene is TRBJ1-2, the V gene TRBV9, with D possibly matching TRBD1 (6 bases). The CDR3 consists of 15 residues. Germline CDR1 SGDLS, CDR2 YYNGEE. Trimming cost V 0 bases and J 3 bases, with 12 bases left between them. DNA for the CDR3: TGTGCCAGCAGCGTAGCAGGGACACCGTACTATGGCTACACCTTC. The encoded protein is CASSVAGTPYYGYTF.

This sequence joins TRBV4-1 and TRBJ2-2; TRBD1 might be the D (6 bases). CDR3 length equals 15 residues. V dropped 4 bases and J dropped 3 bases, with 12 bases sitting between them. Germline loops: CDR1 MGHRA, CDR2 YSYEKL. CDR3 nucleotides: TGCGCCAGCAGCCCCCGGGACACTTACACCGGGGAGCTGTTTTTT. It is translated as CASSPRDTYTGELFF.

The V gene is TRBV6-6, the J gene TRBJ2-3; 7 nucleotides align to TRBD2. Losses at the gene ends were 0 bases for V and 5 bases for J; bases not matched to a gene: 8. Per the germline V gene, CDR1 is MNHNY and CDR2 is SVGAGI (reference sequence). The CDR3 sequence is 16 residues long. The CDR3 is CASSYSQGGSGDTQYF. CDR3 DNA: TGTGCCAGCAGTTACTCTCAGGGAGGGAGTGGAGATACGCAGTATTTT.

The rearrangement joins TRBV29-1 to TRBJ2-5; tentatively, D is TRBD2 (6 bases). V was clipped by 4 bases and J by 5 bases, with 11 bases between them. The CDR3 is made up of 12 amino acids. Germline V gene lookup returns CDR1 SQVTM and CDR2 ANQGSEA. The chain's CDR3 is CSVAEGRETQYF. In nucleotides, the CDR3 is TGCAGCGTTGCAGAGGGGAGGGAGACCCAGTACTTC.

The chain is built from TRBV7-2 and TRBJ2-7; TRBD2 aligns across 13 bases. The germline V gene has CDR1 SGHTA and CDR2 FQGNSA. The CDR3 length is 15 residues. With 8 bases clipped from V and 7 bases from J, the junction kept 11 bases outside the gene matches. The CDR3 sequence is CASQRVTSGRAEQYF. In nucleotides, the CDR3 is TGTGCCAGCCAGAGAGTTACTAGCGGGAGGGCAGAGCAGTACTTC.

CDR3 region: CASSITRLDEQYF. The CDR3 DNA sequence: TGTGCCAGCAGCATTACCCGATTAGACGAGCAGTACTTC. The chain couples TRBV28 to TRBJ2-7, with D hard to call. Germline V gene lookup returns CDR1 MDHEN and CDR2 SYDVKM. V was clipped by 6 bases and J by 5 bases, with 14 bases between them. The CDR3 has 13 residues.

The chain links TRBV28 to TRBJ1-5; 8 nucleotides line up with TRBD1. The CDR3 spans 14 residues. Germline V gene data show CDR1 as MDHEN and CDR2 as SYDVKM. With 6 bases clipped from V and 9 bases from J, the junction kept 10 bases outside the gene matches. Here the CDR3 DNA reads TGTGCCAGCAGACAGACAGGGGCTGTTATGCCCCAGCATTTT. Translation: CASRQTGAVMPQHF.

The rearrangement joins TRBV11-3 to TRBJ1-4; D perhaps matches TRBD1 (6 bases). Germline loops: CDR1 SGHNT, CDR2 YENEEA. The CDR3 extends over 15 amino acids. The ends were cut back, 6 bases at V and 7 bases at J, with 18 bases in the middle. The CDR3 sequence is CASRPRGGRAEKLFF. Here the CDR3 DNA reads TGTGCCAGCAGACCCAGGGGAGGGCGGGCTGAAAAACTGTTTTTT.

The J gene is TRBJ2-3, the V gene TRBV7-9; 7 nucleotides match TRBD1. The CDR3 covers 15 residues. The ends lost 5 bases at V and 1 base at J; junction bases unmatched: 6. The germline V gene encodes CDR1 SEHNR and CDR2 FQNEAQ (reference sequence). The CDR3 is CASSPPTGGTDTQYF. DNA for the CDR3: TGTGCCAGCAGCCCGCCTACAGGGGGCACAGATACGCAGTATTTT. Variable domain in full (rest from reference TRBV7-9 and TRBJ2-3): DTGVSQNPRHKITKRGQNVTFRCDPISEHNRLYWYRQTLGQGPEFLTYFQNEAQLEKSRLLSDRFSAERPKGSFSTLEIQRTEQGDSAMYLCASSPPTGGTDTQYFGPGTRLTVL.

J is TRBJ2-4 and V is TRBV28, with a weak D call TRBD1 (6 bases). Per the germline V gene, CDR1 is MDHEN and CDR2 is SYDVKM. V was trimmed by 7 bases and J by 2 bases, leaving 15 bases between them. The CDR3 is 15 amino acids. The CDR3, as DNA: TGTGCCAGCACCCACGAGGGGGATCCCAAAAACATTCAGTACTTC. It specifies CASTHEGDPKNIQYF.

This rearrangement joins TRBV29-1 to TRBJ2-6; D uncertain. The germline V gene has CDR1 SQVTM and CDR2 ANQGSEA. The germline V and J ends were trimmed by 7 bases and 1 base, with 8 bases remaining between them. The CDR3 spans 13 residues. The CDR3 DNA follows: TGCAGCGCCGAGCTTTCTGGGGCCAACGTCCTGACTTTC. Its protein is CSAELSGANVLTF.

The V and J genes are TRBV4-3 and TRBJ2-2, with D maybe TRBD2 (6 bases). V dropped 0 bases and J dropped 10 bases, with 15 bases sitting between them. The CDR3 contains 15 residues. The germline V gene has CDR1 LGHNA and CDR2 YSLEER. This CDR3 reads CASSQEKAGRLELFF. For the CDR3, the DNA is TGCGCCAGCAGCCAAGAGAAGGCAGGGAGGTTGGAGCTGTTTTTT.

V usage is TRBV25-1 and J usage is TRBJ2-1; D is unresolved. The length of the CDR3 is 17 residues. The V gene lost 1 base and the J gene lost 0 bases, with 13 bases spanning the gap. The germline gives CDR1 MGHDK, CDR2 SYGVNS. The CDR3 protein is CASSELGVLSSYNEQFF. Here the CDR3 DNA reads TGTGCCAGCAGTGAATTAGGAGTCCTTAGCTCCTACAATGAGCAGTTCTTC.

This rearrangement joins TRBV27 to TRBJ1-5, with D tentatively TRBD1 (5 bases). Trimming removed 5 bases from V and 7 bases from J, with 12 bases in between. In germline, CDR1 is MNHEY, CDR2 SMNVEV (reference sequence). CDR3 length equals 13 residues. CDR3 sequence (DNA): TGTGCCAGCAGTCTCGACCACAGGCAGCCCCAGCATTTT. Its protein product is CASSLDHRQPQHF.

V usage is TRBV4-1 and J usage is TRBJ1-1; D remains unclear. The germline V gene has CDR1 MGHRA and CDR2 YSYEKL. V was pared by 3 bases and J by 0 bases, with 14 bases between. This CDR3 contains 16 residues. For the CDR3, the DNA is TGCGCCAGCAGCCAGTCGGAGGACCACATGAACACTGAAGCTTTCTTT. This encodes CASSQSEDHMNTEAFF.

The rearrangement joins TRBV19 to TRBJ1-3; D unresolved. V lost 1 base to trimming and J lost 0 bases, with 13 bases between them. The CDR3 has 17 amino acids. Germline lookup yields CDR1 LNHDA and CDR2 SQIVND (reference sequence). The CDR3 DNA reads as TGTGCCAGTAGTATAGTCACGGAGCCTTCCTCTGGAAACACCATATATTTT. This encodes CASSIVTEPSSGNTIYF. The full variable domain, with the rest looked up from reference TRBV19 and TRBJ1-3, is DGGITQSPKYLFRKEGQNVTLSCEQNLNHDAMYWYRQDPGQGLRLIYYSQIVNDFQKGDIAEGYSVSREKKESFPLTVTSAQKNPTAFYLCASSIVTEPSSGNTIYFGEGSWLTVV.

In DNA, the CDR3 is TGTGCCAGCAGCTTAAGTCCAGCGGGACTGTTAGCCGAGCAGTTCTTC. It encodes CASSLSPAGLLAEQFF. The chain couples TRBV11-2 to TRBJ2-1; 7 positions match TRBD2. From germline, CDR1 is SGHAT and CDR2 FQNNGV. The CDR3 runs 16 residues. The trim removed 2 bases at V and 10 bases at J, leaving 14 bases unmatched.

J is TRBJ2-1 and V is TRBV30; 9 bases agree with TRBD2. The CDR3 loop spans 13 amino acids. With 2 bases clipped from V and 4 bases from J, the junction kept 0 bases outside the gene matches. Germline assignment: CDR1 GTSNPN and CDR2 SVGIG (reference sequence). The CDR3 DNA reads TGTGCCTGGAGTCTAGCGGGATACAATGAGCAGTTCTTC. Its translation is CAWSLAGYNEQFF.